Each of the 30 T cell receptor beta chains below was sequenced from the same sample in a study of CD4 and CD8 cells across lung adenocarcinoma regions. TCRdb redid the calling of the PCR reads with MiXCR, one entry per CDR3 protein. The sample consists of approximately 2,200 distinct CDR3 sequences, roughly 50% of them appearing once. Sequenced input: CD4+ T cells from the center of a lung tumor. All receptors derive from a female donor with lung adenocarcinoma. The CD4 and CD8 labels of this study may be unreliable.

The chain couples TRBV6-4 to TRBJ2-1, with TRBD2 matching over 11 bases. Germline V gene data show CDR1 as MRHNA and CDR2 as SNTAGT. V was pared by 2 bases and J by 6 bases, with 3 bases of the junction left unmatched. The CDR3 runs to 15 residues. DNA of the CDR3: TGTGCCAGCAGTGACGACACTAGCGGGAGCAATGAGCAGTTCTTC. This codes for CASSDDTSGSNEQFF.

The gene calls are TRBV6-1 and TRBJ2-1; D tentatively reads TRBD1 or TRBD2 (5 bases each). The J call is doubtful: the DNA matches TRBJ2-7 better. The germline V gene encodes CDR1 MNHNS and CDR2 SASEGT. The CDR3 runs 15 residues. The CDR3 sequence: CASRKGPQLNDEQYF. CDR3 sequence (DNA): TGTGCCAGCAGAAAGGGACCACAACTAAACGACGAGCAGTACTTC.

The genes are TRBV6-1 and TRBJ2-1; tentative D call: TRBD2 (6 bases). This CDR3 is 13 amino acids long. V lost 8 bases to trimming and J lost 7 bases, with 15 bases between them. Germline values: CDR1 MNHNS, CDR2 SASEGT. The CDR3 here is CASRRGVANEQFF. CDR3 DNA: TGTGCCAGCCGGCGCGGGGTAGCGAATGAGCAGTTCTTC.

Relative to its sample, this clonotype is large. This sequence joins TRBV6-1 and TRBJ2-1; D perhaps matches TRBD1 (6 bases). Germline V gene data show CDR1 as MNHNS and CDR2 as SASEGT. The CDR3 contains 14 residues. V lost 11 bases to trimming and J lost 5 bases, with 19 bases between them. DNA for the CDR3: TGTGCCTCACAAAGGGATAGGGGGAACAATGAGCAGTTCTTC. This encodes CASQRDRGNNEQFF.

V and J are TRBV27 and TRBJ2-3, with TRBD2 matching 10 bases. Germline V gene data show CDR1 as MNHEY and CDR2 as SMNVEV (reference sequence). Trimming took 7 bases from V and 2 from J; bases not matched to a gene: 6. The CDR3 spans 15 residues. The CDR3 region has the DNA TGTGCCAGCACACTAGCGGGAACTTCCACAGATACGCAGTATTTT. This sequence encodes CASTLAGTSTDTQYF.

V usage is TRBV7-2 and J usage is TRBJ2-2, with D uncertain. V lost 3 bases to trimming and J lost 3 bases, with 2 bases between them. The germline V gene has CDR1 SGHTA and CDR2 FQGNSA. The CDR3 contains 12 residues. CDR3 in amino acids: CASSFDTGELFF. The CDR3 DNA follows: TGTGCCAGCAGCTTCGACACCGGGGAGCTGTTTTTT.

The gene calls are TRBV27 and TRBJ2-1; 9 bases agree with TRBD1. The tail of the sequence fits TRBJ2-5 better, so the J call may be wrong. There are 15 residues in the CDR3. Germline-derived CDR1 and CDR2 are MNHEY and SMNVEV (reference sequence). The CDR3, as DNA: TGTGCCAGCAGTTTGGGACAGGGCTCACAAGAGACCCAGTACTTC. It is translated as CASSLGQGSQETQYF.

The chain is built from TRBV6-1 and TRBJ2-4; 8 bases are a match to TRBD1. The end of the DNA fits TRBJ2-1 better, so the J call may be wrong. The CDR3 consists of 13 residues. Per germline, CDR1 MNHNS and CDR2 SASEGT. CDR3 nucleotides: TGTGCCAGCAGTAAACAGGGGGTAAGGGAGCAGTTCTTC. The encoded protein is CASSKQGVREQFF.

V and J are TRBV6-1 and TRBJ2-3, with D possibly TRBD1 on 6 matching bases. This CDR3 contains 14 residues. Germline V gene sequence: CDR1 MNHNS, CDR2 SASEGT. CDR3 loop: CAGSGGYGTETQYF. The CDR3 bases are TGTGCGGGCAGTGGGGGCTACGGCACAGAGACCCAGTATTTT.

The chain uses TRBV12-3 or TRBV12-4 and TRBJ2-1, with D tentatively TRBD1 (6 bases). The V end lost 7 bases, the J end lost 4 bases, and 14 bases lay between the germline ends. The CDR3 has 14 amino acids. CDR3 bases: TGTGCCAGCACTTCGTCCAGGGGATACAATGAGCAGTTCTTC. Translating it yields CASTSSRGYNEQFF.

This clonotype is large (0.1 to 1%) within its sample. The chain couples TRBV6-1 to TRBJ2-1, with TRBD2 identical over 10 bases. The J call is in doubt because the DNA end fits TRBJ2-5 better. Germline CDR1 MNHNS, CDR2 SASEGT. The CDR3 is 16 residues long. CDR3 region: CASSEGVAGGQETQYF. The CDR3 bases are TGTGCCAGCAGTGAAGGGGTAGCGGGAGGCCAAGAGACCCAGTACTTC.

The chain couples TRBV6-5 to TRBJ2-1, with TRBD1 matching 7 bases. The better agreement between TRBJ2-7 and the DNA end casts doubt on the J call. The CDR3 contains 20 residues. The germline V gene encodes CDR1 MNHEY and CDR2 SVGAGI. The CDR3 is CASSSMIILSNSRGFYEQYF. CDR3 nucleotides: TGTGCCAGCAGTTCTATGATTATTCTGTCAAACTCCAGGGGGTTCTACGAGCAGTACTTC.

This clonotype is large in the sample. This chain uses TRBV6-1 with TRBJ2-7; D might be TRBD1 (6 bases). Trimming pared 6 bases from V and 2 bases from J, leaving 8 bases between. CDR1 is MNHNS and CDR2 is SASEGT in the germline V gene. The CDR3 is 12 residues long. The CDR3 sequence: CASRTGAYEQYF. Here the CDR3 DNA reads TGTGCCAGCAGGACAGGTGCCTACGAGCAGTACTTC.

This clonotype was seen more than once but under ten times. This chain joins TRBV11-2 and TRBJ2-1; TRBD2 matches at 9 bases. Germline V gene data show CDR1 as SGHAT and CDR2 as FQNNGV. The CDR3 has 16 residues. Losses at the gene ends were 5 bases for V and 0 bases for J; bases not matched to a gene: 5. CDR3 nucleotides: TGTGCCAGCAGCCCGGTAGCGGGAGTCTCCTACAATGAGCAGTTCTTC. It yields the protein CASSPVAGVSYNEQFF. Together with reference TRBV11-2 and TRBJ2-1, the CDR3 gives the full variable domain: EAGVAQSPRYKIIEKRQSVAFWCNPISGHATLYWYQQILGQGPKLLIQFQNNGVVDDSQLPKDRFSAERLKGVDSTLKIQPAKLEDSAVYLCASSPVAGVSYNEQFFGPGTRLTVL.

This chain connects TRBV6-1 to TRBJ2-1, with TRBD1 identical over 8 bases. Germline-derived CDR1 and CDR2 are MNHNS and SASEGT. This CDR3 is 13 amino acids long. The V and J ends lost 6 bases and 5 bases, in that order; junction bases with no gene match: 3. CDR3 residues: CASRDRGDNEQFF. The DNA for the CDR3 is TGTGCCAGCAGAGACAGGGGAGACAATGAGCAGTTCTTC.

The gene calls are TRBV6-1 and TRBJ1-5; maybe TRBD1 (5 bases). The CDR3 sequence is 15 residues long. In germline, CDR1 is MNHNS, CDR2 SASEGT. V lost 3 bases, J lost 5 bases, and 14 bases lay in between. In DNA form, the CDR3 reads TGTGCCAGCAGTGATCCCAGGGCGGGTGATCAGCCCCAGCATTTT. It codes for CASSDPRAGDQPQHF.

The chain links TRBV7-8 to TRBJ2-3; D gene unclear. CDR3 length: 16 residues. In germline, CDR1 is SGHVS, CDR2 FQNEAQ. The V and J ends lost 5 bases and 0 bases respectively, with 15 bases between them. CDR3 amino acids: CASSPNFRGSTDTQYF. As DNA, the CDR3 is TGTGCCAGCAGCCCTAACTTTCGTGGAAGCACAGATACGCAGTATTTT.

The chain joins TRBV6-5 to TRBJ2-1; 13 bases are a match to TRBD2. The CDR3 is 16 amino acids. Germline V gene data show CDR1 as MNHEY and CDR2 as SVGAGI. V shed 1 base and J 6 bases; nucleotides not matched to a gene: 3. This chain's CDR3 is CASSYLGLAGVNEQFF. The CDR3 DNA follows: TGTGCCAGCAGTTACTTAGGACTAGCGGGAGTCAATGAGCAGTTCTTC.

This clonotype showed up just a few times. The gene calls are TRBV6-1 and TRBJ2-2; D might be TRBD1 (7 bases). CDR1 MNHNS and CDR2 SASEGT come from the germline V gene. The V and J ends lost 3 bases and 7 bases respectively, with 12 bases between them. The CDR3 covers 14 residues. CDR3 sequence (DNA): TGTGCCAGCAGTGAGCAGGGGGAGGTCGGGGAGCTGTTTTTT. This codes for CASSEQGEVGELFF.

This clonotype is medium-sized within its sample. The rearrangement joins TRBV6-1 to TRBJ1-1; TRBD1 might be the D (6 bases). Germline V gene sequence: CDR1 MNHNS, CDR2 SASEGT. The CDR3 has 14 amino acids. Trimming removed 6 bases from V and 1 base from J, with 12 bases in between. This chain's CDR3 is CASRERTANTEAFF. Written as DNA, the CDR3 is TGTGCCAGCAGGGAGAGGACAGCGAACACTGAAGCTTTCTTT.

By sample share, this clonotype is large. The rearrangement joins TRBV6-1 to TRBJ2-5; 9 nucleotides match TRBD1. Per the germline V gene, CDR1 is MNHNS and CDR2 is SASEGT. The CDR3 has 16 residues. Losses at the gene ends were 6 bases for V and 4 bases for J; bases not matched to a gene: 12. For the CDR3, the DNA is TGTGCCAGCAGGGCCTACATAACAGGGGGCCTAGAGACCCAGTACTTC. Encoded protein: CASRAYITGGLETQYF.

This clonotype is labeled as medium-sized (0.01 to 0.1%). V and J are TRBV27 and TRBJ2-1; 7 bases map to TRBD1. The DNA matches TRBJ2-7 better at its end, which makes the J call doubtful. The CDR3 is 13 amino acids. Germline assignment: CDR1 MNHEY and CDR2 SMNVEV (reference sequence). The DNA for the CDR3 is TGTGCCAGCTCAGGGACAGTTCCCTACGAGCAGTACTTC. This sequence encodes CASSGTVPYEQYF.

This clonotype was picked up a small number of times. The rearrangement uses TRBV6-5 and TRBJ2-1, with a tentative D call TRBD2 (6 bases). Gene TRBJ2-7 matches the end of the DNA better, so the J call may be wrong. The CDR3 has 13 amino acids. Germline CDR1 MNHEY, CDR2 SVGAGI. CDR3 region: CASSYRETYEQYF. The CDR3 bases are TGTGCCAGCAGCTACCGGGAGACCTACGAGCAGTACTTC.

This chain joins TRBV6-1 and TRBJ2-1; no reliable D call. The DNA end is more similar to TRBJ2-5, so the J call may be wrong. The CDR3 contains 13 residues. The germline V gene encodes CDR1 MNHNS and CDR2 SASEGT. The CDR3 region is CASSEALSETQYF. The CDR3 DNA reads as TGTGCCAGCAGTGAAGCTCTGTCGGAGACCCAGTACTTC.

The chain employs TRBV7-2 and TRBJ2-1, with D possibly TRBD1 on 6 matching bases. The DNA end lines up better with TRBJ2-7; the J call may be wrong. The V gene's germline CDR1 is SGHTA and CDR2 FQGNSA. The CDR3 has 14 amino acids. The CDR3 loop is CASSFTQGNNEQYF. In DNA form, the CDR3 reads TGTGCCAGCAGCTTTACACAGGGAAACAATGAGCAGTACTTC.

By share, this clonotype counts as large. The CDR3 loop reads CASSRVDGTDTQYF. CDR3 DNA: TGTGCCAGTTCGAGGGTTGATGGCACAGATACGCAGTATTTT. The chain employs TRBV6-1 and TRBJ2-3; D possibly corresponds to TRBD2 (5 bases). The V and J ends lost 9 bases and 1 base respectively, with 14 bases between them. CDR1 MNHNS and CDR2 SASEGT come from the germline V gene. This CDR3 spans 14 amino acids.

By sample fraction, this clonotype is large. The chain has TRBV27 and TRBJ2-1, with D possibly being TRBD1 (6 bases). Judging by the DNA end, TRBJ2-7 fits better; the J call may be wrong. Per the germline V gene, CDR1 is MNHEY and CDR2 is SMNVEV (reference sequence). This CDR3 is 15 amino acids long. The CDR3 coding sequence is TGTGCCAGCAGCCCCCTAAGGGGGACCTCCTACGAGCAGTACTTC. Protein: CASSPLRGTSYEQYF.

This clonotype is medium-sized by share. This rearrangement joins TRBV7-6 to TRBJ2-1; a weak D match, TRBD2 (6 bases). The CDR3 runs to 18 residues. The V and J ends lost 1 base and 4 bases respectively, with 20 bases between them. Germline assignment: CDR1 SGHVS and CDR2 FNYEAQ. The CDR3 spells CASSLGPGGAALYNEQFF. The CDR3 DNA reads TGTGCCAGCAGCTTAGGACCCGGGGGAGCGGCGCTTTACAATGAGCAGTTCTTC.

This clonotype was seen once. V gene TRBV6-1 combines with J gene TRBJ2-2, with a tentative D call TRBD1 (6 bases). Germline lookup yields CDR1 MNHNS and CDR2 SASEGT. The CDR3 is 15 residues long. Trimming took 2 bases from V and 5 from J, leaving 12 bases between them. As DNA, the CDR3 is TGTGCCAGCAGTGAAAGAAGGGGGAATACCGGGGAGCTGTTTTTT. Encoded protein: CASSERRGNTGELFF.

The rearrangement links TRBV7-2 to TRBJ2-1; TRBD2 aligns across 10 bases. Near its end, the DNA agrees better with TRBJ2-7, so the J call may be wrong. Germline loops: CDR1 SGHTA, CDR2 FQGNSA. The length of the CDR3 is 16 residues. In DNA form, the CDR3 reads TGTGCCAGCAGCCCCTATTCCAGCGGGGGGGCCGACGAGCAGTACTTC. Its protein is CASSPYSSGGADEQYF.